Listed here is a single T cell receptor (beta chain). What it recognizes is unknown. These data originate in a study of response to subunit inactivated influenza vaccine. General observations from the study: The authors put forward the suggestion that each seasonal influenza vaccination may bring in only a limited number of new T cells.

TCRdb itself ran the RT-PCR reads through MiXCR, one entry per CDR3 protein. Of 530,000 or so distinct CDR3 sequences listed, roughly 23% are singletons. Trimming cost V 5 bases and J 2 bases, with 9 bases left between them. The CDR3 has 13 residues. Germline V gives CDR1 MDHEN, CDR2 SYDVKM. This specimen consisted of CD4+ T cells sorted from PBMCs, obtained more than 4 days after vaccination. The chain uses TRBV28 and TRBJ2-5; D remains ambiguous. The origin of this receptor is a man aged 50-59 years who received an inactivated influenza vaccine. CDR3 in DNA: TGTGCCAGCAGTCGAAACCTTCAAGAGACCCAGTACTTC. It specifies CASSRNLQETQYF.